Below are 9 T cell receptor beta chains sequenced from a single sample in a study of early T cells in non-severe SARS-CoV-2 infection. TCRdb passed the 5' RACE reads through MiXCR, listing each CDR3 protein once. The sample consists of 35,000 to 50,000 distinct CDR3 sequences, approximately 22% of them appearing once. The input for sequencing was whole blood, taken at baseline. The origin of the receptors is an adult who was a healthcare worker with PCR-confirmed SARS-CoV-2 infection or an uninfected control (not recorded which).

The table lists this clonotype with a few counts. The rearrangement joins TRBV19 to TRBJ2-1; no reliable D call. In germline, CDR1 is LNHDA, CDR2 SQIVND (reference sequence). V lost 3 bases and J 5 bases, leaving 11 bases between the germline ends. This CDR3 is built from 14 residues. CDR3 in amino acids: CASSMWTVNNEQFF. In DNA form, the CDR3 reads TGTGCCAGTAGTATGTGGACGGTTAACAATGAGCAGTTCTTC.

This clonotype was counted only a few times. This chain connects TRBV27 to TRBJ2-3, with a possible D match to TRBD2 (6 bases). Germline lookup yields CDR1 MNHEY and CDR2 SMNVEV (reference sequence). Trimming shortened V by 8 bases and J by 0 bases, and 9 bases separated the two germline ends. The CDR3 is 13 residues long. CDR3 residues: CASRRGSTDTQYF. The CDR3 DNA follows: TGTGCCAGCCGTCGGGGGAGCACAGATACGCAGTATTTT.

The sample holds a few counts of this clonotype. This chain connects TRBV7-2 to TRBJ2-7, with D perhaps matching TRBD1 (5 bases). The ends were cut back, 3 bases at V and 1 base at J, with 10 bases in the middle. This CDR3 comprises 14 residues. Germline V gene lookup returns CDR1 SGHTA and CDR2 FQGNSA. CDR3 DNA sequence: TGTGCCAGCAGCTTCGTCAGGACATCCTACGAGCAGTACTTC. Protein: CASSFVRTSYEQYF.

The CDR3 here is CASSLEQGEKLFF. For the CDR3, the DNA is TGTGCCAGCAGCTTGGAACAGGGTGAAAAACTGTTTTTT. The J gene is TRBJ1-4, the V gene TRBV5-6; a weak D match, TRBD1 (6 bases). Germline CDR1 and CDR2: SGHDT and YYEEEE. The germline V and J ends were trimmed by 0 bases and 7 bases, with 7 bases remaining between them. The CDR3 length is 13 residues.

This clonotype was counted a few times. The rearrangement joins TRBV6-6 to TRBJ1-2; D unclear. V gave up 0 bases and J gave up 5 bases, with 10 bases separating them. The CDR3 is 14 amino acids. Germline V gene data show CDR1 as MNHNY and CDR2 as SVGAGI (reference sequence). This CDR3 is CASSYSSDKYGYTF. In nucleotides, the CDR3 is TGTGCCAGCAGTTACTCGTCAGACAAATATGGCTACACCTTC.

The chain joins TRBV11-2 to TRBJ2-5, with D uncertain. Between the trimmed V and J ends, which lost 1 base and 4 bases, there was a span of 7 bases. Germline V CDR1 and CDR2: SGHAT, FQNNGV. The CDR3 is 13 residues long. The CDR3 bases are TGTGCCAGCAGCTTAGGATTTTCAGAGACCCAGTACTTC. Translation gives CASSLGFSETQYF.

V and J are TRBV3-1 and TRBJ1-2; perhaps TRBD1 as D (5 bases). Trimming took off 4 bases at V and 8 bases at J, with 29 bases between the two ends. Germline V gives CDR1 LGHDT, CDR2 YNNKEL (reference sequence). CDR3 length equals 18 residues. In nucleotides, the CDR3 is TGTGCCAGCAGCCTCACCGAGCGAACACCGGTTTTAAGGGGCGGCTACACCTTC. Amino acids: CASSLTERTPVLRGGYTF.

This clonotype has a handful of counts. V is TRBV27 and J is TRBJ1-1; tentatively, D is TRBD1 (5 bases). Germline CDR1 is MNHEY and CDR2 is SMNVEV (reference sequence). The CDR3 runs to 14 residues. V lost 3 bases to trimming and J lost 1 base, with 9 bases between them. The CDR3: CASSFMGTNTEAFF. The CDR3 DNA is TGTGCCAGCAGTTTTATGGGGACGAACACTGAAGCTTTCTTT.

The chain employs TRBV30 and TRBJ1-1, with a possible D match to TRBD1 (6 bases). The CDR3 has 13 residues. V was pared by 3 bases and J by 3 bases, with 11 bases between. Germline CDR1 is GTSNPN and CDR2 is SVGIG (reference sequence). CDR3 coding DNA: TGTGCCTGGAGGGCAGGGGAGGACACTGAAGCTTTCTTT. The encoded protein is CAWRAGEDTEAFF. Looking up the rest from reference TRBV30 and TRBJ1-1 gives the full variable domain: SQTIHQWPATLVQPVGSPLSLECTVEGTSNPNLYWYRQAAGRGLQLLFYSVGIGQISSEVPQNLSASRPQDRQFILSSKKLLLSDSGFYLCAWRAGEDTEAFFGQGTRLTVV.